This T cell receptor (beta chain) was obtained from a study of regulatory T cells in long-lasting Graves disease. The overall study: The definition of persistent Graves' disease was over 5 years of antithyroid drugs with positive TSH receptor antibodies.

Study results and limitations: In persistent patients, shared public clonotypes (about 2,800) outnumbered those in new patients (around 1,000).

This clonotype showed up many times. Its antigen is as yet unknown. Libraries of TCR beta came from iRepertoire HTBI primers plus Arm-PCR of CDR3 regions. MiXCR, applied by TCRdb to the multiplex PCR reads, yields one record per CDR3 protein. In the table there are approximately 360,000 distinct CDR3 sequences, roughly 25% of which are singletons. The time point here: persistent/refractory GD, antithyroid drugs over 5 years with positive TRAb. Making the TCR library involved RNA that had been extracted from PBMCs. The source of the patients was an endocrinology department in Xi'an, China. This receptor was identified in a woman aged 40 to 50 with Graves disease. Specimen: peripheral blood mononuclear cells (PBMCs), collected when the disease was refractory, from a patient treated with antithyroid drugs.

CDR3 amino acids: CASSPNDRGVYTEAFF. CDR3 DNA: TGTGCCAGTAGCCCTAACGACAGGGGGGTTTACACTGAAGCTTTCTTT. This chain joins TRBV19 and TRBJ1-1, with TRBD1 matching over 9 bases. The CDR3 spans 16 residues. The germline V gene has CDR1 LNHDA and CDR2 SQIVND (reference sequence). J lost 3 bases, V lost 6 bases, and 11 bases had no gene match.